This TCR beta chain was recovered during a study of CD8+CD57+ T cells in acquired aplastic anemia. Study-wide context: Mean DNA quantity obtained from sorted CD4+ and CD8+ cells was 2.5 to 4 ug.

The table lists this clonotype with many counts. Patients picked for sequencing had shown CD8+CD57+ cell expansion detected by flow cytometry. All patients had severe acquired aplastic anemia. None of the patients had been given any therapy when their blood was sampled. CDR3 and TCR beta VDJ profiling relied on a genomic DNA template. TCRdb independently ran MiXCR on the reads; one entry per CDR3 protein. The repertoire consists of around 180,000 distinct CDR3 sequences, with roughly half occurring once and the leading ten covering 1.8%. This receptor was identified in a human donor with aplastic anemia. The sample taken for sequencing was sorted CD4+, CD8+, or CD8+CD57+ T cells (not recorded which) from PBMCs.

The CDR3 bases are TGTGCCAGCAGCGGACCGGGACAGGGAAACGAGCAGTACTTC. This codes for CASSGPGQGNEQYF. The rearrangement links TRBV9 to TRBJ2-7, with TRBD1 matching 9 bases. The CDR3 is made up of 14 amino acids. Germline loops: CDR1 SGDLS, CDR2 YYNGEE. V shed 3 bases and J 5 bases; nucleotides not matched to a gene: 6. The entire variable domain, with the rest obtained from reference TRBV9 and TRBJ2-7, is as follows: DSGVTQTPKHLITATGQRVTLRCSPRSGDLSVYWYQQSLDQGLQFLIQYYNGEERAKGNILERFSAQQFPDLHSELNLSSLELGDSALYFCASSGPGQGNEQYFGPGTRLTVT.